One sample yielded the 6 T cell receptor beta chains listed below, sequenced in a study of blood T cells in healthy people across ages. It was with a sample-barcoded 5' primer and a J-beta primer mix that a second PCR of about 6 to 12 cycles was run. TCRdb ran MiXCR on the 5' RACE reads and lists one entry per CDR3 protein. The data hold about 930,000 distinct CDR3 sequences, with 25% to 35% observed a single time. These same records also appear under a second study, on T cells of mothers and their children.

The sample consisted of blood. These TCRs come from a woman aged 40 to 49 in good health.

The rearrangement links TRBV28 to TRBJ1-2, with 7 bases identical to TRBD1. V was clipped by 8 bases and J by 3 bases; unmatched bases: 3. From germline, CDR1 is MDHEN and CDR2 SYDVKM. The CDR3 is made up of 12 amino acids. The CDR3 region is CASETGYYGYTF. The CDR3 DNA follows: TGTGCCAGCGAGACAGGGTACTATGGCTACACCTTC.

This clonotype was seen more than once but under ten times. The V call is TRBV20-1, the J call TRBJ1-5; D not resolved. CDR3 length equals 15 residues. Germline loops: CDR1 DFQATT, CDR2 SNEGSKA (reference sequence). Trimming took 0 bases from V and 0 from J, leaving 9 bases between them. The CDR3 is CSARDSSVSNQPQHF. The CDR3 nucleotides read TGCAGTGCTAGAGATTCGAGCGTTAGCAATCAGCCCCAGCATTTT.

At least ten counts were recorded for this clonotype. The CDR3 region is CAISRAQDEPQHF. The CDR3 DNA sequence: TGTGCCATCAGCCGGGCTCAGGATGAGCCCCAGCATTTT. The chain uses TRBV10-3 and TRBJ1-5, with D unclear. The CDR3 covers 13 residues. V was trimmed by 6 bases and J by 8 bases, leaving 14 bases between them. Germline V CDR1 and CDR2: ENHRY, SYGVKD.

This clonotype has a handful of counts. The chain carries TRBV7-2 and TRBJ1-1; D remains ambiguous. CDR3 length: 17 amino acids. V shed 5 bases and J shed 2 bases, with 21 bases lying between them. CDR1 and CDR2 from the germline V gene are SGHTA and FQGNSA. The CDR3 sequence: CASSLTAQTRGNTEAFF. The CDR3 DNA sequence: TGTGCCAGCAGCCTTACTGCCCAGACTCGAGGCAACACTGAAGCTTTCTTT.

This clonotype was counted at least ten times. The rearrangement links TRBV10-3 to TRBJ2-7; the D gene is possibly TRBD1 (5 bases). Per the germline V gene, CDR1 is ENHRY and CDR2 is SYGVKD. V shed 8 bases and J shed 0 bases, with 14 bases lying between them. The CDR3 runs 14 residues. The CDR3 is CAIGRTRPSYEQYF. CDR3 nucleotides: TGTGCCATCGGTCGGACACGACCCTCCTACGAGCAGTACTTC.

Turning to this clonotype: The junction shows a germline mismatch at one end, possibly a read error. The chain joins TRBV28 to TRBJ2-3, with TRBD1 identical over 9 bases. Per the germline V gene, CDR1 is MDHEN and CDR2 is SYDVKM. The CDR3 is 16 amino acids. CDR3 in amino acids: CANSSLRQGGRDTQYF. CDR3 DNA sequence: TGTGCCAACAGTTCCCTTCGACAGGGGGGAAGAGATACGCAGTATTTT.